What follows is one TCR beta chain and its context. The sample is drawn from a study of blood T cell repertoires in COVID-19. V shed 6 bases and J shed 4 bases, with 12 bases lying between them. This CDR3 is 14 amino acids long. Germline V gene data show CDR1 as MDHEN and CDR2 as SYDVKM. Sequencing used immunoSEQ multiplex PCR; TCRdb keeps in-frame clones, though not all of them. This table holds 150,000 or so clones, roughly 86% found once. The sequencing sample was made of peripheral blood. The TCR sequence derives from a human donor in a cohort sampled during active COVID-19. V is TRBV28 and J is TRBJ1-4; TRBD1 is a possible D gene (6 bases). This CDR3 reads CASSILDSNEKLFF. The DNA for the CDR3 is TGTGCCAGCAGCATACTGGACAGTAATGAAAAACTGTTTTTT.